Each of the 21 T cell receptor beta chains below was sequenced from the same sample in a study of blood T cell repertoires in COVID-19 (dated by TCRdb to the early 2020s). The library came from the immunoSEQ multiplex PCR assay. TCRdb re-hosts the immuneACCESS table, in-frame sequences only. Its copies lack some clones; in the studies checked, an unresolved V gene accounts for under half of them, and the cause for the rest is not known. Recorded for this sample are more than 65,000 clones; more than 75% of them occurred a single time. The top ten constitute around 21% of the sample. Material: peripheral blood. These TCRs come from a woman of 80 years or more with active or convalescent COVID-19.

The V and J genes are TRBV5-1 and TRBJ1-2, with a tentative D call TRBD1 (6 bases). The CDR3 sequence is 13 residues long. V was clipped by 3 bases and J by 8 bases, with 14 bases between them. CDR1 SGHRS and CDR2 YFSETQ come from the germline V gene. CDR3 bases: TGCGCCAGCAGCTCCCCACAGGGTGGGGGCTACACCTTC. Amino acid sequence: CASSSPQGGGYTF.

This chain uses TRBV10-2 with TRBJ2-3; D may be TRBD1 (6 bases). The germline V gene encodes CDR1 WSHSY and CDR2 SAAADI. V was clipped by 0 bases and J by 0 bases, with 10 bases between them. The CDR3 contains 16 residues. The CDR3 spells CASSESGGYSTDTQYF. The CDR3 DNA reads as TGCGCCAGCAGTGAGTCTGGGGGCTACAGCACAGATACGCAGTATTTT.

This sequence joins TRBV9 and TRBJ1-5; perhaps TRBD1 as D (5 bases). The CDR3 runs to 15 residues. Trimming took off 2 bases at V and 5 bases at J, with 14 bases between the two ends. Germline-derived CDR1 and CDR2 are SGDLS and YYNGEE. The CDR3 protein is CASSVSGLLDQPQHF. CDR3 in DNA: TGTGCCAGCAGCGTCTCAGGGCTACTCGATCAGCCCCAGCATTTT.

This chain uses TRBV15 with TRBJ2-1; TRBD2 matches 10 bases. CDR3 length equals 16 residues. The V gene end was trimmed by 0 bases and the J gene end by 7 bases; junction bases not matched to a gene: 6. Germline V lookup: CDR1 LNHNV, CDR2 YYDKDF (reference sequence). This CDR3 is CATSRDRASGGNEQFF. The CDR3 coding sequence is TGTGCCACCAGCAGAGATAGGGCTAGCGGGGGTAATGAGCAGTTCTTC.

Here the CDR3 reads CASSLGSPVYEQYF. CDR3 DNA: TGTGCCAGCAGCTTAGGCAGTCCCGTCTACGAGCAGTACTTC. The gene calls are TRBV13 and TRBJ2-7, with no clear D. Trimming stripped 0 bases from V and 3 bases from J, with 9 bases between. Germline CDR1 and CDR2: PRHDT and FYEKMQ (reference sequence). This CDR3 has 14 amino acids.

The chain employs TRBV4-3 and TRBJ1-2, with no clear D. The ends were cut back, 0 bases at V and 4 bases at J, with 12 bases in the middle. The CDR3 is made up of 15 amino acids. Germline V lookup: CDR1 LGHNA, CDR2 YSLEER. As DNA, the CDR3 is TGCGCCAGCAGCCAAGATCGGCAGGTCCGCTATGGCTACACCTTC. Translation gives CASSQDRQVRYGYTF.

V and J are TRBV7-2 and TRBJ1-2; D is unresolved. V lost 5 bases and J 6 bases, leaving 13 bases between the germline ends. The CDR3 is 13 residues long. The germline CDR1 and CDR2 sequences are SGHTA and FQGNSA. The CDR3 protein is CASSQDVGDGYTF. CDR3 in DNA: TGTGCCAGCAGCCAGGACGTCGGGGATGGCTACACCTTC.

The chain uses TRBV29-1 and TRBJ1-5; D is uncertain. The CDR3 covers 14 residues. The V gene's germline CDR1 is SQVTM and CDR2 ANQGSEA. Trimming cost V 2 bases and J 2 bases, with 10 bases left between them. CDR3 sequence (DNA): TGCAGCGTTGAAATCGGGAGTGGCAATCAGCCCCAGCATTTT. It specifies CSVEIGSGNQPQHF.

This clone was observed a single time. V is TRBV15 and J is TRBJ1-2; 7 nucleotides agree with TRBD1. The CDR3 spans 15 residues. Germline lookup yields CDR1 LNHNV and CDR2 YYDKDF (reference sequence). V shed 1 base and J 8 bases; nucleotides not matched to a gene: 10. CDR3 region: CATSRAPDRAKGYTF. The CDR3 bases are TGTGCCACCAGCAGAGCCCCCGACAGGGCGAAAGGCTACACCTTC.

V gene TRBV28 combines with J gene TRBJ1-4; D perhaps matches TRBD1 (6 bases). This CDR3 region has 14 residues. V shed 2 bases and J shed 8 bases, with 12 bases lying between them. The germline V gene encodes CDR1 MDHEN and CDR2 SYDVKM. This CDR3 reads CASSLPGQGEKLFF. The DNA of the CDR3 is TGTGCCAGCAGTTTACCGGGACAAGGGGAAAAACTGTTTTTT.

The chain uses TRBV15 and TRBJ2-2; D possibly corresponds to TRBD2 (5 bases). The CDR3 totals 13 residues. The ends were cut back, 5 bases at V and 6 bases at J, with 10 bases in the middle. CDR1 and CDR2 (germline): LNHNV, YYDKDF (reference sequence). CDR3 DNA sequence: TGTGCCACCAGCGAGGGTATCGCCGGGGAGCTGTTTTTT. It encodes CATSEGIAGELFF.

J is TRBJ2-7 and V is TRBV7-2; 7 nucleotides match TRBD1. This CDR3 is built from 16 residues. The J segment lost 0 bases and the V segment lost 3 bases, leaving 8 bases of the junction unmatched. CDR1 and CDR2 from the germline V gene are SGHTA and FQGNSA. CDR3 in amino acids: CASSFDPGQSSYEQYF. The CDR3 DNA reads TGTGCCAGCAGCTTTGATCCGGGACAGAGCTCCTACGAGCAGTACTTC.

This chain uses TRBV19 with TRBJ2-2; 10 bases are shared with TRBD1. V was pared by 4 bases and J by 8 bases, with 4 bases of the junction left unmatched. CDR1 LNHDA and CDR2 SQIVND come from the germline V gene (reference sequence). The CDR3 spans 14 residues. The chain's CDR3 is CASSTDRGRGELFF. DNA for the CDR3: TGTGCCAGTAGTACCGACAGGGGGCGAGGGGAGCTGTTTTTT. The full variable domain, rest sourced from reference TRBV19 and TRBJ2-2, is DGGITQSPKYLFRKEGQNVTLSCEQNLNHDAMYWYRQDPGQGLRLIYYSQIVNDFQKGDIAEGYSVSREKKESFPLTVTSAQKNPTAFYLCASSTDRGRGELFFGEGSRLTVL.

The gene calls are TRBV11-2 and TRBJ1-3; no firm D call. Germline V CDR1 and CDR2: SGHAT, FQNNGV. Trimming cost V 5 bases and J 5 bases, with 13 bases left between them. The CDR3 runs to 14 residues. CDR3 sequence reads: CASSRTNERNTIYF. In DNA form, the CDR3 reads TGTGCCAGCAGCCGAACTAATGAGCGAAACACCATATATTTT.

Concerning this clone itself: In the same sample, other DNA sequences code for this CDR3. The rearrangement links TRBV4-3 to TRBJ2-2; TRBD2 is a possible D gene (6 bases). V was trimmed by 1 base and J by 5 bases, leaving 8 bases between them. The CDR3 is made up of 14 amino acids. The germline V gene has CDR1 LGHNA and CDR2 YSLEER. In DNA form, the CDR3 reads TGCGCCAGCAGCCAAGTTGGGGGGACCGGGGAGCTGTTTTTT. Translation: CASSQVGGTGELFF.

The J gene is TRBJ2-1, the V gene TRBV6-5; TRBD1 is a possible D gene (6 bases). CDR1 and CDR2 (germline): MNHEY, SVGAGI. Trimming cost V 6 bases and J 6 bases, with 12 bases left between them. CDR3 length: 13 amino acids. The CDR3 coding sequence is TGTGCCAGCAGAGGGGGTAGTACCAATGAGCAGTTCTTC. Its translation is CASRGGSTNEQFF.

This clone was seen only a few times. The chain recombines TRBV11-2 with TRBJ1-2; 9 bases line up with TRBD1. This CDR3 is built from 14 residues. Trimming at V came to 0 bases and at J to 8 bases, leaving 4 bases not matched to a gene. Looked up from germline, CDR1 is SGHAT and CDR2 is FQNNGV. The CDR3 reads CASSLDGGTGGYTF. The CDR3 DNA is TGTGCCAGCAGCTTAGATGGGGGGACAGGGGGCTACACCTTC.

The CDR3: CASTAGDSGNTIYF. The CDR3 DNA sequence: TGCGCCAGCACCGCGGGGGATTCTGGAAACACCATATATTTT. The chain links TRBV10-1 to TRBJ1-3; a possible D gene is TRBD1 (5 bases). Deletions cut 7 bases from V and 1 base from J, with 11 bases between. The CDR3 has 14 residues. Looked up from germline, CDR1 is WNHNN and CDR2 is SYGVQD (reference sequence).

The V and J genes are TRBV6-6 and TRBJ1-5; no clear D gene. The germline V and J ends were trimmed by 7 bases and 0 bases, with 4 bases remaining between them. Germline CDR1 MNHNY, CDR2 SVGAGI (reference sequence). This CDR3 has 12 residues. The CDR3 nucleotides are TGTGCCAGCACCCGTAGCAATCAGCCCCAGCATTTT. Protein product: CASTRSNQPQHF.

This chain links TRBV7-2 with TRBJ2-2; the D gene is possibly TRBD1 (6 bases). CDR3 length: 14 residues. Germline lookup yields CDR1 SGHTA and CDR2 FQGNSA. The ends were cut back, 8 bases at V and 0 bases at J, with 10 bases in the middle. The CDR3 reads CASGRTANTGELFF. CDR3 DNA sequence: TGTGCCAGCGGTAGGACAGCGAACACCGGGGAGCTGTTTTTT.

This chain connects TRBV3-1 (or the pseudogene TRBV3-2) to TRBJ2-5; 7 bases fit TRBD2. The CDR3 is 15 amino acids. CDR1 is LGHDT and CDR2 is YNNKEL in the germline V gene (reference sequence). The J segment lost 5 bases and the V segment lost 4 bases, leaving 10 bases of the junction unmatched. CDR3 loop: CASSPRKAGRETQYF. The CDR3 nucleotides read TGTGCCAGCAGCCCCCGGAAAGCGGGGAGGGAGACCCAGTACTTC.